This T cell receptor (beta chain) was captured in a study of blood T cells in healthy people across ages. Regarding the study as a whole: Diversity was higher, and naive CD4+ cells more numerous, in long-lived donors than in aged donors. Strongly correlated with naive T cell percentage was TCR beta diversity.

CDR3 length: 13 amino acids. Per germline, CDR1 PRHDT and CDR2 FYEKMQ (reference sequence). This clonotype was seen more than once but under ten times. Antigen: not known. At one end the junction does not follow the germline gene, possibly because of a read error. The use of a sample-barcoded 5' primer and a J-beta primer mix characterized a second PCR of roughly 6 to 11 cycles. The template-switch adaptor was a 5' adaptor with 12 random nucleotides. It tagged each cDNA molecule. Sequencing of every sample gave 3 million or more CDR3-containing paired-end reads. TCRdb independently ran MiXCR on the 5' RACE reads; one entry per CDR3 protein. The sample holds under 950,000 distinct CDR3 sequences; about a fifth are singletons and the top ten take roughly 22%.

The specimen sequenced was blood. This TCR was sampled from a man between 65 and 85 years old in good health. The chain carries TRBV13 and TRBJ2-5; D is unresolved. CDR3 loop: CATLRLGQETQYF. Written as DNA, the CDR3 is TGTGCCACCTTGAGATTAGGTCAAGAGACCCAATACTTC.